This T cell receptor beta chain was profiled in a study of blood T cell repertoires in COVID-19. On the study more broadly: COVID-19 samples collected from the United States, Italy and Spain covered acute and convalescent phases.

Germline values: CDR1 KGHSH, CDR2 LQKENI. The CDR3 has 13 residues. The junction had 0 bases not matched to a gene; V was cut back by 4 bases and J by 3 bases. TCRdb's table, derived via immunoSEQ multiplex PCR, lists solely in-frame clones and lacks some. The sample has 50,000 to 60,000 clones; roughly 80% are singletons. The sequencing sample was made of peripheral blood. This TCR came from a human donor in a cohort sampled during active or convalescent COVID-19. The V call is TRBV18, the J call TRBJ1-1, with 9 nucleotides matching TRBD1. CDR3 sequence: CASSRQGDTEAFF. The CDR3 DNA is TGTGCCAGCTCACGACAGGGGGACACTGAAGCTTTCTTT.